The TCR beta chain under discussion was sequenced for a study of cytomegalovirus exposure and HLA in healthy donors. About the research overall: Prior work identified more than 90 million unique TCR beta sequences in some 200 million T cells. General study results and limits: Owing to their indistinguishability, certain V segments, notably TRBV6-2 and TRBV6-3, were excluded.

A multiplex PCR was run with 60 Vbeta primers and 13 Jbeta primers. The method was immunoSEQ multiplex PCR; TCRdb's version includes in-frame clones alone and lacks a portion of them. The top ten clones hold about 8.3% of a sample with around 100,000 clones, roughly 71% of them seen once. A remark on this clone: Its cognate antigen is unknown.

The CDR3 contains 19 residues. With V trimmed by 5 bases and J by 5 bases, 9 bases remained unmatched. The germline CDR1 and CDR2 sequences are MDHEN and SYDVKM. The chain combines TRBV28 with TRBJ2-6, with 16 positions matching TRBD2. The source material was PBMCs. The receptor's source is a young man in good health and CMV-seropositive. The CDR3 DNA reads TGTGCCAGCAGTCCCGGGACTAGCGGGGGGGATCCCTGGGCCAACGTCCTGACTTTC. It encodes CASSPGTSGGDPWANVLTF.